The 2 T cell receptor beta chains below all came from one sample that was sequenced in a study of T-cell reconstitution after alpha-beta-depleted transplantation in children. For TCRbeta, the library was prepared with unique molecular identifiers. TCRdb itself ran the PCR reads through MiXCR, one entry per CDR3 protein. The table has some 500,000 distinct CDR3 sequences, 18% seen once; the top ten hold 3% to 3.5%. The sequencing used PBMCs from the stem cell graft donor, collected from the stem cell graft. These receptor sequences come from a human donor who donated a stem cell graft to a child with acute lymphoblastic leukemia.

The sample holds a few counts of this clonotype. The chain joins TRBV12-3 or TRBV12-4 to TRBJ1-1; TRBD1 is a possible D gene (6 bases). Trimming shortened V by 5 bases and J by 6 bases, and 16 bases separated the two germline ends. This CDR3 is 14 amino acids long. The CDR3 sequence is CASSGDTKGPEAFF. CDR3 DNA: TGTGCCAGCAGTGGGGACACCAAAGGCCCTGAAGCTTTCTTT.

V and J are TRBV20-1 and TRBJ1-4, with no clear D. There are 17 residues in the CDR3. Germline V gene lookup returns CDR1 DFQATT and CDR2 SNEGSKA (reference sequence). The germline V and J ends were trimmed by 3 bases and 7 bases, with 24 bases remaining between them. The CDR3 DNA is TGCAGTGCTAGCGGGGAGGGATTTATGTTTCTAGGTGAAAAACTGTTTTTT. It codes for CSASGEGFMFLGEKLFF.